This record covers a single TCR beta chain. This sample is part of a study of blood T cell repertoires in COVID-19. Overall study context: The analysed material was cDNA or gDNA that came from T cells, B-cell-depleted T cells, or PBMCs.

The CDR3 runs to 19 residues. Germline-derived CDR1 and CDR2 are SEHNR and FQNEAQ (reference sequence). The ends lost 2 bases at V and 7 bases at J; junction bases unmatched: 19. In the authors' methods: Reference gene primer amplification in the assay estimated nucleated cell counts. Clones were sequenced by immunoSEQ multiplex PCR, and TCRdb holds only the in-frame ones, with some missing. V, J and clone size are taken as reported in that table, and D and trimming were inferred from the DNA itself. The sample has a few hundred thousand clones, approximately 83% seen once. This sequence joins TRBV7-9 and TRBJ2-1; 8 positions agree with TRBD1. Material for sequencing was PBMCs or T cells enriched from blood (not recorded which). The receptor's source is a man aged 50 or older who had recovered from COVID-19. CDR3 sequence (DNA): TGTGCCAGCAGCTTATATCACGGTGGCCCAGGACAGGGATTGAATGAGCAGTTCTTC. Translated: CASSLYHGGPGQGLNEQFF. The full variable domain, completed using reference TRBV7-9 and TRBJ2-1, is DTGVSQNPRHKITKRGQNVTFRCDPISEHNRLYWYRQTLGQGPEFLTYFQNEAQLEKSRLLSDRFSAERPKGSFSTLEIQRTEQGDSAMYLCASSLYHGGPGQGLNEQFFGPGTRLTVL.